One and the same sample provided the 32 T cell receptor beta chains below, sequenced in a study of blood T cell repertoires in COVID-19. Clones were read by immunoSEQ multiplex PCR, and TCRdb kept only the in-frame ones, dropping some. The repertoire consists of under 130,000 clones, with 80% to 90% occurring once and the leading ten covering approximately 3.5%. Sample: peripheral blood. These receptors were taken from a human donor in a cohort sampled during active COVID-19.

The chain employs TRBV9 and TRBJ2-3; 14 positions agree with TRBD2. Unmatched junction bases numbered 10, after V lost 4 bases and J lost 3 bases. This CDR3 has 18 residues. Germline CDR1 SGDLS, CDR2 YYNGEE. The CDR3 loop is CASSTRLAGGLGTDTQYF. CDR3 DNA sequence: TGTGCCAGCAGCACCCGACTAGCGGGGGGGCTGGGGACAGATACGCAGTATTTT.

This clone has a single count. CDR3 in amino acids: CAISGAYGYTF. The CDR3 coding sequence is TGTGCCATCAGTGGGGCCTATGGCTACACCTTC. The chain couples TRBV10-3 to TRBJ1-2; D is unclear. Germline V gene sequence: CDR1 ENHRY, CDR2 SYGVKD. V was pared by 4 bases and J by 4 bases, with 4 bases between. The CDR3 extends over 11 amino acids.

V is TRBV4-1 and J is TRBJ2-7, with D uncertain. The CDR3 is made up of 13 amino acids. Germline CDR1 reads MGHRA; CDR2 reads YSYEKL. Between the trimmed V and J ends, which lost 4 bases and 0 bases, there was a span of 7 bases. CDR3 nucleotides: TGCGCCAGCAGCCTACACCCCTCCTACGAGCAGTACTTC. Its translation is CASSLHPSYEQYF.

This sequence joins TRBV5-1 and TRBJ1-5; 9 bases map to TRBD1. This CDR3 is 17 amino acids long. The germline V gene encodes CDR1 SGHRS and CDR2 YFSETQ. The trim removed 4 bases at V and 2 bases at J, leaving 10 bases unmatched. The CDR3 DNA reads as TGCGCCAGCAGCCCAGGACAGGGGACGGTGGGCAATCAGCCCCAGCATTTT. Translating it yields CASSPGQGTVGNQPQHF.

Only one count was recorded for this clone. The chain couples TRBV27 to TRBJ2-7, with a tentative D call TRBD1 (5 bases). CDR3 length: 12 residues. V lost 2 bases, J lost 3 bases, and 5 bases lay in between. The germline V gene has CDR1 MNHEY and CDR2 SMNVEV (reference sequence). CDR3 nucleotide sequence: TGTGCCAGCAGTTTAAGGGGCTACGAGCAGTACTTC. This sequence encodes CASSLRGYEQYF.

CDR3 sequence: CASSFLESPGTGGSSYEQYF. CDR3 nucleotide sequence: TGCGCCAGCAGCTTCTTAGAGTCACCCGGGACAGGGGGGAGCTCCTACGAGCAGTACTTC. The chain uses TRBV5-1 and TRBJ2-7, with 11 bases aligning to TRBD1. V dropped 2 bases and J dropped 0; count of bases not matched to a gene: 16. The CDR3 consists of 20 residues. CDR1 SGHRS and CDR2 YFSETQ come from the germline V gene.

In its sample, this clone was seen a few times. The V call is TRBV11-2, the J call TRBJ2-1; 11 nucleotides line up with TRBD2. The CDR3 loop spans 19 amino acids. V lost 5 bases, J lost 8 bases, and 20 bases stayed unmatched. Germline loops: CDR1 SGHAT, CDR2 FQNNGV. Written as DNA, the CDR3 is TGTGCCAGCAGCCCAGGTCGGTTTAAGACTAGCGGGATTGGGCATGAGCAGTTCTTC. This gives the protein CASSPGRFKTSGIGHEQFF.

This rearrangement joins TRBV6-5 to TRBJ1-3; D uncertain. Germline V gene data show CDR1 as MNHEY and CDR2 as SVGAGI. The CDR3 totals 14 residues. With 7 bases removed from V and 0 bases from J, the gap between germline ends came to 10 bases. CDR3 coding DNA: TGTGCCAGCACCCCGCGGGGCTCTGGAAACACCATATATTTT. It codes for CASTPRGSGNTIYF.

This sequence joins TRBV7-3 and TRBJ2-1; D may be TRBD2 (6 bases). Looked up from germline, CDR1 is SGHTA and CDR2 is FQGTGA. This CDR3 has 14 amino acids. Between the trimmed V and J ends, which lost 4 bases and 15 bases, there was a span of 22 bases. The CDR3 sequence: CASSSGTPSGRSFF. CDR3 coding DNA: TGTGCCAGCAGCTCGGGGACTCCCTCGGGGCGCTCGTTCTTC.

The gene calls are TRBV27 and TRBJ2-7; D might be TRBD2 (6 bases). Germline-derived CDR1 and CDR2 are MNHEY and SMNVEV (reference sequence). V lost 6 bases and J lost 0, with 18 bases in between. The CDR3 contains 16 residues. The CDR3 sequence: CASRSAGTPTSYEQYF. The CDR3 nucleotides read TGTGCCAGCAGGTCAGCCGGGACTCCCACCTCCTACGAGCAGTACTTC.

This chain links TRBV23-1 with TRBJ1-4; D is unclear. TRBV23-1 is given ORF status, its function remaining uncertain. The CDR3 is made up of 13 amino acids. V was clipped by 8 bases and J by 1 base, with 8 bases between them. CDR3 sequence reads: CASWELTNEKLFF. CDR3 DNA sequence: TGCGCCAGCTGGGAGTTAACTAATGAAAAACTGTTTTTT.

The chain joins TRBV19 to TRBJ2-5; the D gene is possibly TRBD2 (7 bases). V was cut by 8 bases and J by 1 base, with 14 bases left in between. From germline, CDR1 is LNHDA and CDR2 SQIVND (reference sequence). The CDR3 contains 14 residues. This CDR3 reads CASRPRGGQETQYF. CDR3 nucleotide sequence: TGTGCCAGTCGCCCGAGGGGGGGCCAAGAGACCCAGTACTTC.

CDR3 region: CASSMRGSGNTIYF. In nucleotides, the CDR3 is TGTGCCAGTAGTATGCGCGGCTCTGGAAACACCATATATTTT. The gene calls are TRBV19 and TRBJ1-3; D is unclear. V lost 3 bases and J lost 0, with 6 bases in between. CDR3 size: 14 residues. Germline V gene sequence: CDR1 LNHDA, CDR2 SQIVND (reference sequence).

This clone was counted ten times or more. The genes are TRBV11-2 and TRBJ2-5, with TRBD1 identical over 7 bases. This CDR3 is 14 amino acids long. The germline V gene has CDR1 SGHAT and CDR2 FQNNGV. Unmatched junction bases numbered 8, after V lost 5 bases and J lost 5 bases. Written as DNA, the CDR3 is TGTGCCAGCAGCCCCACAGGGGTCGGGGAGACCCAGTACTTC. Translation gives CASSPTGVGETQYF.

This chain joins TRBV21-1 and TRBJ2-1; TRBD2, the table's D call, lacks a check against the DNA. TRBV21-1 is noted as a pseudogene. The CDR3 has 17 amino acids. CDR3 residues: CASTFPPLAGGPNEQFF. The CDR3 DNA follows: TGTGCCAGCACCTTCCCGCCCCTAGCGGGAGGGCCTAATGAGCAGTTCTTC.

The chain combines TRBV4-3 with TRBJ2-7, with TRBD2 matching 9 bases. Germline CDR1 and CDR2: LGHNA and YSLEER. J gave up 2 bases and V 1 base, and 3 bases lay outside the gene matches. The CDR3 spans 15 residues. The CDR3 DNA is TGCGCCAGCAGCCAAGCGGCTAGCGGGACCTACGAGCAGTACTTC. This sequence encodes CASSQAASGTYEQYF.

The chain is built from TRBV2 and TRBJ2-3; TRBD2 matches at 10 bases. This CDR3 has 19 residues. Germline values: CDR1 SNHLY, CDR2 FYNNEI. V lost 2 bases to trimming and J lost 0 bases; unmatched junction nucleotides: 11. CDR3 sequence reads: CASSEPSGGPTTSTDTQYF. The DNA of the CDR3 is TGTGCCAGCAGTGAACCTAGCGGGGGCCCAACAACTAGCACAGATACGCAGTATTTT. The full variable domain, completed using reference TRBV2 and TRBJ2-3, is EPEVTQTPSHQVTQMGQEVILRCVPISNHLYFYWYRQILGQKVEFLVSFYNNEISEKSEIFDDQFSVERPDGSNFTLKIRSTKLEDSAMYFCASSEPSGGPTTSTDTQYFGPGTRLTVL.

V and J are TRBV9 and TRBJ2-7; TRBD2 matches 7 bases. CDR3 size: 14 residues. Germline trimming cut 0 bases from V and 4 bases from J; bases unmatched to any gene: 4. Germline CDR1 and CDR2: SGDLS and YYNGEE. As DNA, the CDR3 is TGTGCCAGCAGCGTAGGCGGGGGAGGATACGAGCAGTACTTC. Protein sequence: CASSVGGGGYEQYF.

CDR3 region: CASRILSGGSYNEQFF. The CDR3 DNA reads as TGCGCCAGCAGGATATTGAGCGGGGGTAGCTACAATGAGCAGTTCTTC. The V and J genes are TRBV5-1 and TRBJ2-1; 8 nucleotides align to TRBD2. The CDR3 runs to 16 residues. Germline lookup yields CDR1 SGHRS and CDR2 YFSETQ. V lost 5 bases and J lost 3; bases outside the gene matches: 10.

The chain joins TRBV4-1 to TRBJ2-5, with 14 bases lining up with TRBD2. V shed 1 base and J 3 bases; nucleotides not matched to a gene: 4. The CDR3 contains 17 residues. Germline V gene data show CDR1 as MGHRA and CDR2 as YSYEKL. The CDR3 reads CASSQGGGLAGEETQYF. CDR3 bases: TGCGCCAGCAGCCAAGGGGGGGGACTAGCGGGAGAAGAGACCCAGTACTTC.

V usage is TRBV5-1 and J usage is TRBJ2-1; TRBD2 matches 10 bases. CDR3 size: 15 residues. The trim removed 0 bases at V and 4 bases at J, leaving 1 base unmatched. Germline V gene lookup returns CDR1 SGHRS and CDR2 YFSETQ. The CDR3 coding sequence is TGCGCCAGCAGCTTGGGTAGCGGGGGGTACAATGAGCAGTTCTTC. Its translation is CASSLGSGGYNEQFF.

The chain recombines TRBV6-5 with TRBJ2-2; 7 positions match TRBD2. This CDR3 comprises 14 residues. Germline values: CDR1 MNHEY, CDR2 SVGAGI. The J segment lost 4 bases and the V segment lost 10 bases, leaving 9 bases of the junction unmatched. CDR3 loop: CATRDYIATGELFF. The CDR3 bases are TGTGCCACCCGGGACTATATAGCCACCGGGGAGCTGTTTTTT.

The chain is built from TRBV5-1 and TRBJ1-3; D unclear. The CDR3 is made up of 16 amino acids. The ends were cut back, 0 bases at V and 1 base at J, with 11 bases in the middle. Germline loops: CDR1 SGHRS, CDR2 YFSETQ. This CDR3 is CASSLVVGSSGNTIYF. CDR3 nucleotide sequence: TGCGCCAGCAGCTTGGTAGTTGGGAGTTCTGGAAACACCATATATTTT.

The CDR3 reads CASSLYGTYEQYF. The DNA for the CDR3 is TGCGCCAGCAGCTTGTACGGGACCTACGAGCAGTACTTC. This chain uses TRBV5-1 with TRBJ2-7; maybe TRBD2 (5 bases). Germline V CDR1 and CDR2: SGHRS, YFSETQ. The CDR3 is made up of 13 amino acids. V shed 1 base and J shed 2 bases, with 7 bases lying between them.

The V gene is TRBV7-2, the J gene TRBJ2-3, with TRBD1 as a possible D gene (6 bases). This CDR3 is 14 amino acids long. Trimming stripped 2 bases from V and 3 bases from J, with 9 bases between. CDR1 and CDR2 (germline): SGHTA, FQGNSA. The CDR3 region is CASSLLGATDTQYF. CDR3 coding DNA: TGTGCCAGCAGCTTATTGGGGGCGACAGATACGCAGTATTTT.

The chain recombines TRBV6-5 with TRBJ2-3, with TRBD1 as a possible D gene (6 bases). CDR3 length equals 16 residues. V shed 0 bases and J shed 9 bases, with 19 bases lying between them. Germline V lookup: CDR1 MNHEY, CDR2 SVGAGI. The CDR3 is CASSYSITGKGVTQYF. As DNA, the CDR3 is TGTGCCAGCAGTTACTCGATTACAGGGAAGGGTGTAACGCAGTATTTT.

The chain recombines TRBV29-1 with TRBJ2-3; D may be TRBD2 (6 bases). The CDR3 loop spans 14 amino acids. Germline CDR1 SQVTM, CDR2 ANQGSEA. Between the trimmed V and J ends, which lost 7 bases and 6 bases, there was a span of 20 bases. Written as DNA, the CDR3 is TGCAGCGCCTCACTAGCAGCCAGAGGGGATACGCAGTATTTT. This translates into CSASLAARGDTQYF.

The V gene is TRBV10-1, the J gene TRBJ2-7, with 7 positions matching TRBD1. This CDR3 region has 13 residues. Trimming took 8 bases from V and 5 from J; bases not matched to a gene: 9. Germline-derived CDR1 and CDR2 are WNHNN and SYGVQD (reference sequence). In DNA form, the CDR3 reads TGCGCCAGCTATGTGGACAGGCCTAACGAGCAGTACTTC. Protein sequence: CASYVDRPNEQYF.

This chain connects TRBV12-3 or TRBV12-4 to TRBJ1-1, with a weak D call TRBD1 (5 bases). The V and J ends lost 6 bases and 6 bases respectively, with 14 bases between them. CDR3 size: 13 residues. The chain's CDR3 is CASSRQHLSEAFF. Written as DNA, the CDR3 is TGTGCCAGCAGCCGACAGCACCTCTCTGAAGCTTTCTTT.

The gene calls are TRBV3-1 (or the pseudogene TRBV3-2) and TRBJ1-4, with D unclear. This CDR3 is 12 amino acids long. Germline assignment: CDR1 LGHDT and CDR2 YNNKEL (reference sequence). V gave up 2 bases and J gave up 8 bases, with 6 bases separating them. The CDR3 is CASSQQSEKLFF. CDR3 in DNA: TGTGCCAGCAGCCAACAGTCGGAAAAACTGTTTTTT.

This clone was seen only once. This sequence joins TRBV6-2 or TRBV6-3 and TRBJ1-2; no clear D gene. Trimming removed 4 bases at V and 8 bases at J, with 17 bases between. From germline, CDR1 is MNHEY and CDR2 SVGEGT. CDR3 length: 14 amino acids. The CDR3 here is CASSSSRGLGGYTF. The CDR3 DNA sequence: TGTGCCAGCAGTTCCTCAAGAGGCCTCGGGGGCTACACCTTC.

V is TRBV19 and J is TRBJ1-6, with D perhaps matching TRBD1 (6 bases). The CDR3 runs 13 residues. Between the trimmed V and J ends, which lost 5 bases and 7 bases, there was a span of 9 bases. Germline lookup yields CDR1 LNHDA and CDR2 SQIVND (reference sequence). DNA for the CDR3: TGTGCCAGTAGTCAGGGGAGCAATTCACCCCTCCACTTT. Translated: CASSQGSNSPLHF.